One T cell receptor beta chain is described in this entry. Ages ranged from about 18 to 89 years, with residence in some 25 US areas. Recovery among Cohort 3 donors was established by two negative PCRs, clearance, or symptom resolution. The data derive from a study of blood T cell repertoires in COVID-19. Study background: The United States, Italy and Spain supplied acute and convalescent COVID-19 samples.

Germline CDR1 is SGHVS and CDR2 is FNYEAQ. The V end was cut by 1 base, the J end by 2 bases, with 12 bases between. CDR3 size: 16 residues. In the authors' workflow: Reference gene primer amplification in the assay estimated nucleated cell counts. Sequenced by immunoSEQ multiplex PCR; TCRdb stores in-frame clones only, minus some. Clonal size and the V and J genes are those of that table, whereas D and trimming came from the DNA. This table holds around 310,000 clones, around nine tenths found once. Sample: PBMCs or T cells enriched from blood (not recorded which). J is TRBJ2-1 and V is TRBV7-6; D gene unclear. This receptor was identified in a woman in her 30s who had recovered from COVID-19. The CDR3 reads CASSLVGGATYNEQFF. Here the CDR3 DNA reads TGTGCCAGCAGCTTAGTGGGTGGAGCAACCTACAATGAGCAGTTCTTC. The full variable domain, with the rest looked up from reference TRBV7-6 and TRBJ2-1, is GAGVSQSPRYKVTKRGQDVALRCDPISGHVSLYWYRQALGQGPEFLTYFNYEAQQDKSGLPNDRFSAERPEGSISTLTIQRTEQRDSAMYRCASSLVGGATYNEQFFGPGTRLTVL.